The 22 T cell receptor beta chains given below trace back to one sample, sequenced in a study of blood T cell repertoires in COVID-19. Profiled with immunoSEQ multiplex PCR; TCRdb holds only in-frame clones, not every one. The sample includes some 400,000 clones, 89% seen only once; the top ten take less than 2%. Source material: PBMCs or T cells enriched from blood (not recorded which). Source of these receptors: a woman in her 30s who had recovered from COVID-19.

This chain connects TRBV18 to TRBJ2-2; D may be TRBD1 (6 bases). Trimming cost V 0 bases and J 1 base, with 6 bases left between them. Germline V gene data show CDR1 as KGHSH and CDR2 as LQKENI. The CDR3 extends over 15 amino acids. The CDR3 DNA reads as TGTGCCAGCTCACCACCGGGACAGAACACCGGGGAGCTGTTTTTT. Translated, it gives CASSPPGQNTGELFF. Looking up the rest from reference TRBV18 and TRBJ2-2 gives the full variable domain: NAGVMQNPRHLVRRRGQEARLRCSPMKGHSHVYWYRQLPEEGLKFMVYLQKENIIDESGMPKERFSAEFPKEGPSILRIQQVVRGDSAAYFCASSPPGQNTGELFFGEGSRLTVL.

In this sample, this clone turned up a few times. The chain joins TRBV15 to TRBJ1-2; 8 bases fit TRBD1. Germline CDR1 LNHNV, CDR2 YYDKDF (reference sequence). The CDR3 spans 20 residues. V shed 0 bases, J shed 2 bases, and the junction held 17 bases outside the gene matches. This CDR3 is CATSREVFSGQGGTNYGYTF. The CDR3 region has the DNA TGTGCCACCAGCAGAGAGGTTTTCTCCGGACAGGGAGGAACGAACTATGGCTACACCTTC.

This chain joins TRBV5-4 and TRBJ2-7; D possibly corresponds to TRBD2 (5 bases). Trimming cost V 3 bases and J 3 bases, with 10 bases left between them. The CDR3 runs 13 residues. CDR1 is SGHNT and CDR2 is YYREEE in the germline V gene (reference sequence). The DNA for the CDR3 is TGTGCCAGCAGCTCGGCCAGCGGCTACGAGCAGTACTTC. Its translation is CASSSASGYEQYF.

This chain connects TRBV6-5 to TRBJ1-2, with no clear D. V lost 0 bases to trimming and J lost 5 bases, with 16 bases between them. Germline CDR1 MNHEY, CDR2 SVGAGI. This CDR3 is built from 16 residues. In DNA form, the CDR3 reads TGTGCCAGCAGTTACTCGAATCAGTTTGCACCTTATGGCTACACCTTC. This encodes CASSYSNQFAPYGYTF.

The J gene is TRBJ2-1, the V gene TRBV27, with TRBD2 matching 10 bases. CDR3 length: 15 residues. Looked up from germline, CDR1 is MNHEY and CDR2 is SMNVEV (reference sequence). J lost 6 bases, V lost 6 bases, and 8 bases had no gene match. CDR3 region: CASSVAGGLFNEQFF. CDR3 in DNA: TGTGCCAGCAGCGTAGCGGGGGGACTATTCAATGAGCAGTTCTTC.

This chain connects TRBV6-6 to TRBJ2-3; 8 nucleotides line up with TRBD2. The CDR3 is made up of 14 amino acids. Germline V lookup: CDR1 MNHNY, CDR2 SVGAGI (reference sequence). The J segment lost 2 bases and the V segment lost 11 bases, leaving 9 bases of the junction unmatched. The CDR3 sequence: CAVHREGNTDTQYF. Written as DNA, the CDR3 is TGTGCCGTACATCGGGAGGGAAACACAGATACGCAGTATTTT.

This clone has only one observation. The J gene is TRBJ2-7, the V gene TRBV11-2, with TRBD2 matching over 12 bases. J lost 7 bases, V lost 6 bases, and 10 bases had no gene match. This CDR3 has 15 amino acids. Germline CDR1 reads SGHAT; CDR2 reads FQNNGV. The CDR3 reads CASSRTSGNAGEQYF. CDR3 DNA sequence: TGTGCCAGCAGTCGGACTAGCGGGAATGCGGGGGAGCAGTACTTC.

V usage is TRBV19 and J usage is TRBJ1-2; 8 bases fit TRBD1. Per the germline V gene, CDR1 is LNHDA and CDR2 is SQIVND (reference sequence). The CDR3 is made up of 14 amino acids. Trimming took 5 bases from V and 7 from J; bases not matched to a gene: 9. The CDR3 region has the DNA TGTGCCAGTAGTTCAGGGGCAGGGGGCTTTGGCTACACCTTC. Residues: CASSSGAGGFGYTF.

In its sample, this clone was seen a few times. Different DNA sequences within this sample yield the same CDR3. The V call is TRBV19, the J call TRBJ1-1, with TRBD1 as a possible D gene (5 bases). The CDR3 runs 14 residues. V was pared by 1 base and J by 1 base, with 7 bases between. Germline CDR1 is LNHDA and CDR2 is SQIVND (reference sequence). This CDR3 is CASSIGQGNTEAFF. For the CDR3, the DNA is TGTGCCAGTAGTATAGGCCAGGGGAACACTGAAGCTTTCTTT.

This chain joins TRBV28 and TRBJ1-6; D perhaps matches TRBD1 (6 bases). The CDR3 is 14 residues long. V dropped 6 bases and J dropped 10 bases, with 16 bases sitting between them. The V gene's germline CDR1 is MDHEN and CDR2 SYDVKM. CDR3 in DNA: TGTGCCAGCAGCCAAGGGGGTTCTCGGTCACCCCTCCACTTT. Residues: CASSQGGSRSPLHF.

V and J are TRBV4-3 and TRBJ2-1; maybe TRBD2 (6 bases). Germline assignment: CDR1 LGHNA and CDR2 YSLEER. The V gene lost 0 bases and the J gene lost 7 bases, with 13 bases spanning the gap. The CDR3 loop spans 15 amino acids. In nucleotides, the CDR3 is TGCGCCAGCAGCCAAGATTGGGGGGTCGGAAATGAGCAGTTCTTC. Its protein is CASSQDWGVGNEQFF.

The chain joins TRBV5-1 to TRBJ1-4; D uncertain. Trimming removed 3 bases at V and 0 bases at J, with 15 bases between. The CDR3 loop spans 17 amino acids. Per the germline V gene, CDR1 is SGHRS and CDR2 is YFSETQ. CDR3 amino acids: CASSSGMDFATNEKLFF. For the CDR3, the DNA is TGCGCCAGCAGCTCAGGAATGGATTTTGCAACTAATGAAAAACTGTTTTTT.

V is TRBV7-2 and J is TRBJ2-3, with D possibly being TRBD2 (6 bases). CDR1 and CDR2 (germline): SGHTA, FQGNSA. Deletions cut 7 bases from V and 2 bases from J, with 19 bases between. The CDR3 extends over 16 amino acids. CDR3 region: CASTYWGVTYTDTQYF. For the CDR3, the DNA is TGTGCCAGCACCTACTGGGGGGTTACATACACAGATACGCAGTATTTT.

The rearrangement uses TRBV24-1 and TRBJ1-2; D call uncertain. Trimming shortened V by 5 bases and J by 3 bases, and 9 bases separated the two germline ends. CDR1 KGHDR and CDR2 SFDVKD come from the germline V gene. The CDR3 is made up of 13 amino acids. CDR3 loop: CATSGGSDYGYTF. The DNA for the CDR3 is TGTGCCACCAGTGGCGGGTCCGACTATGGCTACACCTTC.

The chain carries TRBV10-1 and TRBJ2-7; 10 bases match TRBD1. The CDR3 totals 16 residues. The germline V gene has CDR1 WNHNN and CDR2 SYGVQD (reference sequence). CDR3 bases: TGCCCCAACAATAGACACGGCCGGGACAGGGGCCACGAGCAGTACTTC. It yields the protein CPNNRHGRDRGHEQYF.

The chain is built from TRBV6-2 or TRBV6-3 and TRBJ1-6, with 8 bases lining up with TRBD1. Unmatched junction bases numbered 6, after V lost 5 bases and J lost 6 bases. The CDR3 loop spans 15 amino acids. Germline CDR1 and CDR2: MNHEY and SVGEGT. CDR3 region: CASSRQGSSNSPLHF. CDR3 in DNA: TGTGCCAGCAGTCGACAGGGGTCTAGTAATTCACCCCTCCACTTT.

This clone has only a few counts. The chain is built from TRBV4-3 and TRBJ1-1; TRBD1 is a possible D gene (5 bases). The CDR3 runs to 18 residues. CDR1 is LGHNA, CDR2 YSLEER, per germline. Trimming shortened V by 3 bases and J by 0 bases, and 20 bases separated the two germline ends. For the CDR3, the DNA is TGCGCCAGCAGCCAGGGGGGGGTGGAACAGGAGATGAACACTGAAGCTTTCTTT. This translates into CASSQGGVEQEMNTEAFF.

The chain links TRBV30 to TRBJ2-7, with 8 bases that match TRBD1. The CDR3 is 12 residues long. Germline V gives CDR1 GTSNPN, CDR2 SVGIG (reference sequence). Trimming took 3 bases from V and 3 from J; bases not matched to a gene: 1. CDR3 bases: TGTGCCTGGAGGACAGGGGTCTACGAGCAGTACTTC. Residues: CAWRTGVYEQYF.

CDR3 coding DNA: TGTGCCAGCAGCCCATCCCCCCTAGCATCCAATGAGCAGTTCTTC. As protein: CASSPSPLASNEQFF. This sequence joins TRBV7-9 and TRBJ2-1; tentatively, D is TRBD2 (5 bases). CDR1 SEHNR and CDR2 FQNEAQ come from the germline V gene (reference sequence). This CDR3 comprises 15 residues. Between the trimmed V and J ends, which lost 5 bases and 6 bases, there was a span of 17 bases.

This chain uses TRBV7-9 with TRBJ1-1; TRBD1 might be the D (6 bases). This CDR3 is built from 15 residues. Between the trimmed V and J ends, which lost 5 bases and 3 bases, there was a span of 16 bases. The germline V gene encodes CDR1 SEHNR and CDR2 FQNEAQ (reference sequence). The chain's CDR3 is CASSAYRAGDTEAFF. The CDR3, as DNA: TGTGCCAGCAGCGCCTACAGGGCCGGTGACACTGAAGCTTTCTTT. Based on the CDR3 plus reference TRBV7-9 and TRBJ1-1, the full variable domain is DTGVSQNPRHKITKRGQNVTFRCDPISEHNRLYWYRQTLGQGPEFLTYFQNEAQLEKSRLLSDRFSAERPKGSFSTLEIQRTEQGDSAMYLCASSAYRAGDTEAFFGQGTRLTVV.

The rearrangement joins TRBV9 to TRBJ1-2, with no clear D. The V and J ends lost 3 bases and 11 bases respectively, with 8 bases between them. This CDR3 contains 10 residues. Germline values: CDR1 SGDLS, CDR2 YYNGEE. The CDR3 nucleotides are TGTGCCAGCAGCGGGTCGAGGTACACCTTC. Translating gives CASSGSRYTF.

CDR3 coding DNA: TGCGCCAGCAGCCTCAGAGGTGTACCCGCGGCGGGCAATCAGCCCCAGCATTTT. It encodes CASSLRGVPAAGNQPQHF. The rearrangement uses TRBV4-1 and TRBJ1-5, with D unclear. Trimming removed 4 bases at V and 2 bases at J, with 21 bases between. This CDR3 has 18 amino acids. Germline V CDR1 and CDR2: MGHRA, YSYEKL.